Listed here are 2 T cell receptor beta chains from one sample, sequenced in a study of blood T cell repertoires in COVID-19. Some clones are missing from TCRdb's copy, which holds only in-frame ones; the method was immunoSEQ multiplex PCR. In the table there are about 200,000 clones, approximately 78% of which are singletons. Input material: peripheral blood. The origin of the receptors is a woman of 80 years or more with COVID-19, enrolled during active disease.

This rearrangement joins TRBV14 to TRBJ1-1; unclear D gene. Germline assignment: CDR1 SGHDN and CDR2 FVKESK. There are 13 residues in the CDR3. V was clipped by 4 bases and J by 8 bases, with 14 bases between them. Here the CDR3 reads CASSRRGNSEAFF. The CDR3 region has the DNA TGTGCCAGCAGCCGCCGAGGGAATTCGGAAGCTTTCTTT.

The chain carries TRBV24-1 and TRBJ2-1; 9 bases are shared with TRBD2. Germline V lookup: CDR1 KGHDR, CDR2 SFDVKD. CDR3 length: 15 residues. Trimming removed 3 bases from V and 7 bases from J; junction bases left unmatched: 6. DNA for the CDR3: TGTGCCACCAGTGATCGGCTAGCGGGATTGAATGAGCAGTTCTTC. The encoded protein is CATSDRLAGLNEQFF.